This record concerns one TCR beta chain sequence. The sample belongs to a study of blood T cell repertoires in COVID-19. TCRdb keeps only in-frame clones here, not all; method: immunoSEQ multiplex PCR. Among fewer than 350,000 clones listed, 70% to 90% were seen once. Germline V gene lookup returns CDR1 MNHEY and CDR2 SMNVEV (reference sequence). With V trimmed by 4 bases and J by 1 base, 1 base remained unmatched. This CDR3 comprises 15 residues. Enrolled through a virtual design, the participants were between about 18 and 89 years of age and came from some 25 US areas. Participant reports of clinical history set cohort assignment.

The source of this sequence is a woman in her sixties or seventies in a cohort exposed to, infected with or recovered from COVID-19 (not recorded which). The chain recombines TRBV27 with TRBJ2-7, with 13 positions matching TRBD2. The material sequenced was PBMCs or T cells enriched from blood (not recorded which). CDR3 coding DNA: TGTGCCAGCAGTTGGACTAGCGGGAGATCCTACGAGCAGTACTTC. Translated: CASSWTSGRSYEQYF.